Below, 19 T cell receptor beta chains from the same sample are listed, as sequenced in a study of T cell responses to AZD1222 COVID-19 vaccine. The data were produced by immunoSEQ multiplex PCR, yet TCRdb's version contains in-frame clones alone and is incomplete. This sample carries tens of thousands of clones, roughly 88% of them seen once, and the ten largest clones take more than 8.5%. Sequenced here: peripheral blood, sampled on day 0 of AZD1222 vaccination. The receptors stem from an adult in good health.

The chain is built from TRBV9 and TRBJ2-7; 9 bases agree with TRBD2. V was pared by 4 bases and J by 0 bases, with 8 bases of the junction left unmatched. CDR1 and CDR2 from the germline V gene are SGDLS and YYNGEE. The CDR3 is made up of 16 amino acids. The chain's CDR3 is CASSPRTSASSYEQYF. Here the CDR3 DNA reads TGTGCCAGCAGCCCCCGGACTAGCGCCAGCTCCTACGAGCAGTACTTC.

This clone was counted a single time. The genes are TRBV2 and TRBJ1-5; D possibly corresponds to TRBD1 (5 bases). V gave up 6 bases and J gave up 5 bases, with 14 bases separating them. Germline V gene sequence: CDR1 SNHLY, CDR2 FYNNEI. The CDR3 covers 14 residues. DNA for the CDR3: TGTGCCAGCAGCGGGACTCATGGGGATCAGCCCCAGCATTTT. Amino acids: CASSGTHGDQPQHF.

The chain employs TRBV10-3 and TRBJ1-1, with 10 bases aligning to TRBD1. From germline, CDR1 is ENHRY and CDR2 SYGVKD. The trim removed 8 bases at V and 1 base at J, leaving 4 bases unmatched. The CDR3 covers 14 residues. The chain's CDR3 is CAIARQGANTEAFF. CDR3 nucleotides: TGTGCCATCGCCCGACAGGGGGCGAACACTGAAGCTTTCTTT.

This chain joins TRBV7-2 and TRBJ2-7, with TRBD2 matching 11 bases. This CDR3 is built from 14 residues. The germline gives CDR1 SGHTA, CDR2 FQGNSA. The V and J ends lost 5 bases and 5 bases, in that order; junction bases with no gene match: 5. DNA for the CDR3: TGTGCCAGCAGCCCGGGACTAGCGGCCAACGAGCAGTACTTC. Residues: CASSPGLAANEQYF.

The chain couples TRBV6-5 to TRBJ1-1, with TRBD1 matching over 7 bases. Germline V gene data show CDR1 as MNHEY and CDR2 as SVGAGI. CDR3 length equals 14 residues. Trimming took 6 bases from V and 10 from J; bases not matched to a gene: 14. The CDR3 DNA follows: TGTGCCAGCAGCCGCACGCCGTTCCCAGGGGGAGCTTTCTTT. It codes for CASSRTPFPGGAFF.

The V call is TRBV11-2, the J call TRBJ2-7, with D possibly being TRBD1 (6 bases). The germline V gene encodes CDR1 SGHAT and CDR2 FQNNGV. This CDR3 spans 15 amino acids. Trimming stripped 3 bases from V and 3 bases from J, with 15 bases between. This chain's CDR3 is CASSFLVGTNYEQYF. As DNA, the CDR3 is TGTGCCAGCAGCTTTTTAGTGGGGACAAACTACGAGCAGTACTTC.

The rearrangement links TRBV6-5 to TRBJ1-5; the match to TRBD1 covers 7 bases. With V trimmed by 6 bases and J by 6 bases, 11 bases remained unmatched. Per germline, CDR1 MNHEY and CDR2 SVGAGI. This CDR3 comprises 15 residues. This CDR3 is CASSRDRQGSQPQHF. CDR3 bases: TGTGCCAGCAGCCGCGACCGACAGGGTAGTCAGCCCCAGCATTTT.

The CDR3 is CASSQERSLGTALYEQYF. Written as DNA, the CDR3 is TGTGCCAGCAGCCAAGAGCGATCTTTGGGGACAGCCCTTTACGAGCAGTACTTC. This chain connects TRBV4-2 to TRBJ2-7; 7 nucleotides align to TRBD1. Trimming at V came to 0 bases and at J to 4 bases, leaving 15 bases not matched to a gene. Germline assignment: CDR1 LGHNA and CDR2 YNFKEQ. The CDR3 has 18 amino acids.

V is TRBV19 and J is TRBJ2-2; no clear D. CDR3 length: 18 residues. Germline V gene lookup returns CDR1 LNHDA and CDR2 SQIVND (reference sequence). The V end lost 3 bases, the J end lost 4 bases, and 21 bases lay between the germline ends. DNA for the CDR3: TGTGCCAGTAGTATTAACTTCGGACCAACGATTCGCACCGGGGAGCTGTTTTTT. Protein: CASSINFGPTIRTGELFF.

V usage is TRBV3-1 (or the pseudogene TRBV3-2) and J usage is TRBJ2-2; 10 bases match TRBD1. Looked up from germline, CDR1 is LGHDT and CDR2 is YNNKEL (reference sequence). V shed 8 bases, J shed 6 bases, and the junction held 12 bases outside the gene matches. The CDR3 covers 16 residues. In DNA, the CDR3 is TGTGCCAGCGGTAGTGGAATTGGACAGGGGGCCGGGGAGCTGTTTTTT. This sequence encodes CASGSGIGQGAGELFF.

This sequence joins TRBV19 and TRBJ1-4; possible D gene TRBD1, 6 bases. This CDR3 comprises 15 residues. Trimming took 5 bases from V and 5 from J, leaving 15 bases between them. Germline values: CDR1 LNHDA, CDR2 SQIVND (reference sequence). The CDR3: CASSDTGTRNEKLFF. CDR3 nucleotides: TGTGCCAGTAGTGATACCGGGACAAGGAATGAAAAACTGTTTTTT. The full variable domain, rest sourced from reference TRBV19 and TRBJ1-4, is DGGITQSPKYLFRKEGQNVTLSCEQNLNHDAMYWYRQDPGQGLRLIYYSQIVNDFQKGDIAEGYSVSREKKESFPLTVTSAQKNPTAFYLCASSDTGTRNEKLFFGSGTQLSVL.

Only a few counts were recorded for this clone. This chain uses TRBV4-1 with TRBJ2-7; 13 bases align to TRBD2. Losses at the gene ends were 4 bases for V and 2 bases for J; bases not matched to a gene: 5. The CDR3 spans 16 residues. Germline V gene data show CDR1 as MGHRA and CDR2 as YSYEKL. CDR3 nucleotides: TGCGCCAGCAGCCTACAGACTAGCGGGAGGACCTACGAGCAGTACTTC. Its protein product is CASSLQTSGRTYEQYF.

The chain employs TRBV5-1 and TRBJ2-3, with 8 bases lining up with TRBD1. The CDR3 extends over 15 amino acids. CDR1 is SGHRS, CDR2 YFSETQ, per germline. V lost 4 bases, J lost 3 bases, and 7 bases stayed unmatched. DNA for the CDR3: TGCGCCAGCAGCCAAGGGGACAGGTCGACAGATACGCAGTATTTT. This translates into CASSQGDRSTDTQYF. The full variable domain, completed using reference TRBV5-1 and TRBJ2-3, is KAGVTQTPRYLIKTRGQQVTLSCSPISGHRSVSWYQQTPGQGLQFLFEYFSETQRNKGNFPGRFSGRQFSNSRSEMNVSTLELGDSALYLCASSQGDRSTDTQYFGPGTRLTVL.

The chain has TRBV29-1 and TRBJ1-4, with D possibly TRBD1 on 5 matching bases. The V gene's germline CDR1 is SQVTM and CDR2 ANQGSEA. This CDR3 has 12 residues. CDR3 in amino acids: CGGAGLNEKLFF. Written as DNA, the CDR3 is TGCGGAGGGGCAGGCCTGAATGAAAAACTGTTTTTT.

In its sample, this clone was seen a few times. This rearrangement joins TRBV6-5 to TRBJ1-2; D remains unclear. In germline, CDR1 is MNHEY, CDR2 SVGAGI. The CDR3 consists of 15 residues. The V gene lost 0 bases and the J gene lost 3 bases, with 11 bases spanning the gap. The CDR3 loop reads CASSYSNYGDYGYTF. The CDR3 DNA is TGTGCCAGCAGTTACTCGAATTATGGGGACTATGGCTACACCTTC.

This clone was observed a single time. The rearrangement uses TRBV11-2 and TRBJ1-1; 9 nucleotides match TRBD1. Germline assignment: CDR1 SGHAT and CDR2 FQNNGV. This CDR3 contains 15 residues. The V gene end was trimmed by 2 bases and the J gene end by 5 bases; junction bases not matched to a gene: 6. CDR3 sequence: CASSLPQGAWTEAFF. The CDR3 DNA is TGTGCCAGCAGCTTACCACAGGGGGCCTGGACTGAAGCTTTCTTT.

This clone came up once. The rearrangement joins TRBV6-6 to TRBJ1-4; weak D call: TRBD1 (6 bases). The CDR3 consists of 19 residues. V was shortened by 5 bases and J by 3 bases, with 25 bases between the two germline ends. Looked up from germline, CDR1 is MNHNY and CDR2 is SVGAGI (reference sequence). CDR3 sequence: CASSPDPGQAPGANEKLFF. The CDR3 coding sequence is TGTGCCAGCAGTCCCGATCCGGGACAAGCCCCCGGGGCTAATGAAAAACTGTTTTTT.

CDR3 in DNA: TGTGCCAGCAGTACCACCGGGACAGGGTACTACGAGCAGTACTTC. Protein sequence: CASSTTGTGYYEQYF. The rearrangement joins TRBV6-5 to TRBJ2-7; 9 nucleotides line up with TRBD1. The V segment lost 5 bases and the J segment 3 bases; nucleotides outside the gene matches: 8. CDR3 size: 15 residues. CDR1 and CDR2 (germline): MNHEY, SVGAGI.

V and J are TRBV5-4 and TRBJ2-5; the match to TRBD2 covers 10 bases. V shed 0 bases and J 4 bases; nucleotides not matched to a gene: 3. The CDR3 loop spans 15 amino acids. The germline V gene encodes CDR1 SGHNT and CDR2 YYREEE (reference sequence). The CDR3 sequence: CASSLATSGVETQYF. Written as DNA, the CDR3 is TGTGCCAGCAGCTTGGCCACTAGCGGGGTAGAGACCCAGTACTTC.